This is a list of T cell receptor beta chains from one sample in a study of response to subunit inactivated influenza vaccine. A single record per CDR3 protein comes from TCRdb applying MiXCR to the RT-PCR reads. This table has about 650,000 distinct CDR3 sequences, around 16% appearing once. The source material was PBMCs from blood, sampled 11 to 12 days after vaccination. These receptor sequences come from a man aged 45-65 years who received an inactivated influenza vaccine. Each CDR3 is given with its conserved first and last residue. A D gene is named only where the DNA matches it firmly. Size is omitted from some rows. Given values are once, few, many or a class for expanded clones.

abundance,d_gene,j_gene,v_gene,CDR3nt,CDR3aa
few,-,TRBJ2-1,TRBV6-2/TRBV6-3,TGTGCCAGCAGTGCGCTCTACCGCTCCTACAATGAGCAGTTCTTC,CASSALYRSYNEQFF
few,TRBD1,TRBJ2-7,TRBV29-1,TGCAGCGTTTCGACAGGGGGGACCTACGAGCAGTACTTC,CSVSTGGTYEQYF
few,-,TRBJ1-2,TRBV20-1,TGCAGTGCTAGCTCTGGGAGTCGCCTTGGCTACACCTTC,CSASSGSRLGYTF
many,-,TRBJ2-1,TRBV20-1,TGCAGTGCTAGTAATTTACTAAGTAATTACAATGAGCAGTTCTTC,CSASNLLSNYNEQFF
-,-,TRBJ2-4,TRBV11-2,TGTGCCAGCAGCTTAGTGGTACTTGGGAGGTCACTAGCCAAAAACATTCAGTACTTC,CASSLVVLGRSLAKNIQYF
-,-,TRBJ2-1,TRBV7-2,TGTGCCAGCAGCACCACTAGCCGGGTTGGGGATGAGCAGTTCTTC,CASSTTSRVGDEQFF
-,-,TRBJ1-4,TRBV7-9,TGTGCCAGCAGCTTAGCGAAGGACCTTATAAATGAAAAACTGTTTTTT,CASSLAKDLINEKLFF
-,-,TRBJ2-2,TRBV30,TGTGCCTGGCAGACAGTCCAGGGAGGGGAGCTGTTTTTT,CAWQTVQGGELFF
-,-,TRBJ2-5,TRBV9,TGTGCCAGCAGCGTGGGAGATCGGGAGACCCAGTACTTC,CASSVGDRETQYF
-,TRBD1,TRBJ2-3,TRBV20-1,TGCAGTGCCACCCAGGGGGACGCAGATACGCAGTATTTT,CSATQGDADTQYF
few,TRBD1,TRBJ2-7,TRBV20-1,TGCAGTGCTAGAACAGGGGTAGAGTACGAGCAGTACTTC,CSARTGVEYEQYF
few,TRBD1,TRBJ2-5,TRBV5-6,TGTGCCAGCAGCCCGGGGCGGACAGGACTTCAAGAGACCCAGTACTTC,CASSPGRTGLQETQYF
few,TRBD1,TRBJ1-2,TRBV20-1,TGCAGTGCCCCGACAGGGATCATAGGGGCTGGCTACACCTTC,CSAPTGIIGAGYTF
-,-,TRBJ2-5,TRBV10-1,TGCGCCAGCTACCGGGGGGCGGAAGAGACCCAGTACTTC,CASYRGAEETQYF
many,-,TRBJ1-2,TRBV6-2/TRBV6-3,TGTGCCAGCAGTTACGGATATGGCTACACCTTC,CASSYGYGYTF
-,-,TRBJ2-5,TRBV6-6,TGTGCCAGCAGTTTGCCCAAAGAAGAGACCCAGTACTTC,CASSLPKEETQYF
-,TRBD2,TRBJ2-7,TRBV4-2,TGTGCCAGCAGCCAAGAGAATGGACTAGGGACGTACTTC,CASSQENGLGTYF
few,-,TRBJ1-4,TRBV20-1,TGCAGTGCTAGCGAAAATGAAAAACTGTTTTTT,CSASENEKLFF
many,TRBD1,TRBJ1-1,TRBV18,TGTGCCAGCTCACCAACAGGGGTCGGTGGGAACACTGAAGCTTTCTTT,CASSPTGVGGNTEAFF
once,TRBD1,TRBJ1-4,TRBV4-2,TGTGCCAGCAGCCACAGGACAGGGAACGAAAAACTGTTTTTT,CASSHRTGNEKLFF
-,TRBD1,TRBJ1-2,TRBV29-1,TGCAGCGTTGAAACAGGGGGTAGCTATGGCTACACCTTC,CSVETGGSYGYTF
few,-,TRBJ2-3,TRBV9,TGTGCCAGCAGCGTAGGTGGCTTCACCTGGGGAAATACGCAGTATTTT,CASSVGGFTWGNTQYF
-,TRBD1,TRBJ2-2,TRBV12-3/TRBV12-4,TGTGCCAGCAGTGGCGACAGGGTTTTTTCCGGGGAGCTGTTTTTT,CASSGDRVFSGELFF
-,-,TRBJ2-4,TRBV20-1,TGCAGTGCTAGAGATCAGGGTCTTGCCAAAAACATTCAGTACTTC,CSARDQGLAKNIQYF
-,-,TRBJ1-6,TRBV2,TGTGCCAGCGGCTCCCCCCCGGGGACTCCTACTAATTCACCCCTCCACTTT,CASGSPPGTPTNSPLHF
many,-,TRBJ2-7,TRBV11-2,TGTGCCAGCAGCTTAGGGGACGGATCCTACGAGCAGTACTTC,CASSLGDGSYEQYF
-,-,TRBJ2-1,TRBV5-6,TGTGCCAGCAGCTGGACTCTACTTCATGAGCAGTTCTTC,CASSWTLLHEQFF
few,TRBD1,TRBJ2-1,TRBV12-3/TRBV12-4,TGTGCCAGCAGTTGGACGGGACAGTACAATGAGCAGTTCTTC,CASSWTGQYNEQFF
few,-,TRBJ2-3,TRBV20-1,TGCAGTGGTCACAGTGCAGGCACAGATACGCAGTATTTT,CSGHSAGTDTQYF
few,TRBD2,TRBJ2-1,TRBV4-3,TGCGCCAGCAGCCCCGGGACTAGCGGGAGTTCAGAGAATGAGCAGTTCTTC,CASSPGTSGSSENEQFF
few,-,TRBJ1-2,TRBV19,TGTGCCACCCTAAACGGGTCGGGGTATGGCTACACCTTC,CATLNGSGYGYTF
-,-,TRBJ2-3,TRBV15,TGTGCCACCAAACGGGCAGGCCCCAGCACAGATACGCAGTATTTT,CATKRAGPSTDTQYF
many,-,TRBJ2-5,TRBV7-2,TGTGCCAGCAGCTCAGGACTTGGGCCAGAGACCCAGTACTTC,CASSSGLGPETQYF
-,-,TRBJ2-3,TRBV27,TGTGCCAGCAGTCCCTCCAGCGTCAGCACAGATACGCAGTATTTT,CASSPSSVSTDTQYF
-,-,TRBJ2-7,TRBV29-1,TGCAGCGTTACAAGGGACTCCTACTACGAGCAGTACTTC,CSVTRDSYYEQYF
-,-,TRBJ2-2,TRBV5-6,TGTGCCAGCAGCCCCCGGCCGGGACCCTTTTTGGGGGAGCTGTTTTTT,CASSPRPGPFLGELFF
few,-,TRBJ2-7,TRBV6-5,TGTGCCAGCAGTTACTCCAGCCGAAGCTCCTACGAGCAGTACTTC,CASSYSSRSSYEQYF
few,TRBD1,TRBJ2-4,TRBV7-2,TGTGCCAGCAGCTTAGCCCGGGGACAGGCAAACATTCAGTACTTC,CASSLARGQANIQYF
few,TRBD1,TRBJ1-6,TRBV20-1,TGCAGTGCTTACCGGGACAGGGGAAATTCACCCCTCCACTTT,CSAYRDRGNSPLHF
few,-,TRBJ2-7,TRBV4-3,TGCGCCAGCAGCCAAGATCAGAAGCCCGGCTACGAGCAGTACTTC,CASSQDQKPGYEQYF
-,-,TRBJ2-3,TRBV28,TGTGCCAGCAGTTTATTAACGGGGAGCACAGATACGCAGTATTTT,CASSLLTGSTDTQYF
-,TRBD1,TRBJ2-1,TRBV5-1,TGCGCCAGCAGCTCGTCTGGACAGGGGGCTTTCAATGAGCAGTTCTTC,CASSSSGQGAFNEQFF
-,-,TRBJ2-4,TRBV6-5,TGTGCCAGCAGTTACTCGCCAATAGGGTATCCCAAAAACATTCAGTACTTC,CASSYSPIGYPKNIQYF
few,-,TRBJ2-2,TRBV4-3,TGCGCCAGCAGCCAAGCGGGCGCGGGCGGCACCGGGGAGCTGTTTTTT,CASSQAGAGGTGELFF